The 9 T cell receptor beta chains below were found in one sample sequenced in a study of T cell responses to AZD1222 COVID-19 vaccine. The method was immunoSEQ multiplex PCR; TCRdb's version includes in-frame clones alone and lacks a portion of them. The sample has some 99,000 clones, about 88% seen once; the top ten hold approximately 17%. Sample: peripheral blood, taken on day 0 of AZD1222 vaccination. The receptors derive from an adult in good health.

The chain links TRBV28 to TRBJ1-4; tentative D call: TRBD1 (6 bases). V was cut by 5 bases and J by 5 bases, with 18 bases left in between. The CDR3 spans 16 residues. Looked up from germline, CDR1 is MDHEN and CDR2 is SYDVKM. The CDR3 DNA is TGTGCCAGCAGTCCCCCGGGGCGGGGGGCAAATGAAAAACTGTTTTTT. Translation gives CASSPPGRGANEKLFF. Full variable domain (rest looked up from reference TRBV28 and TRBJ1-4): DVKVTQSSRYLVKRTGEKVFLECVQDMDHENMFWYRQDPGLGLRLIYFSYDVKMKEKGDIPEGYSVSREKKERFSLILESASTNQTSMYLCASSPPGRGANEKLFFGSGTQLSVL.

This chain links TRBV7-9 with TRBJ2-1, with 10 bases fitting TRBD1. The length of the CDR3 is 15 residues. Germline V gene data show CDR1 as SEHNR and CDR2 as FQNEAQ (reference sequence). Trimming at V came to 7 bases and at J to 4 bases, leaving 7 bases not matched to a gene. The CDR3 coding sequence is TGTGCCAGCACCCTTCCGGGACAGGGGTACAATGAGCAGTTCTTC. Its translation: CASTLPGQGYNEQFF.

CDR3 bases: TGTGCCAGCAGGATCCGTTGGGGGAACACTGAAGCTTTCTTT. Translation gives CASRIRWGNTEAFF. The rearrangement joins TRBV27 to TRBJ1-1; D unclear. The V end lost 6 bases, the J end lost 1 base, and 12 bases lay between the germline ends. This CDR3 is 14 amino acids long. Per the germline V gene, CDR1 is MNHEY and CDR2 is SMNVEV (reference sequence).

The chain recombines TRBV2 with TRBJ1-5; 10 positions match TRBD1. This CDR3 is built from 14 residues. V trimming: 7 bases; J trimming: 4 bases; junction bases outside the gene matches: 4. Germline lookup yields CDR1 SNHLY and CDR2 FYNNEI. CDR3 DNA sequence: TGTGCCAGCACAACGGGACAGGGGAATCAGCCCCAGCATTTT. This translates into CASTTGQGNQPQHF.

V and J are TRBV19 and TRBJ1-2, with D perhaps matching TRBD1 (6 bases). CDR1 is LNHDA and CDR2 is SQIVND in the germline V gene (reference sequence). The V end was cut by 3 bases, the J end by 4 bases, with 9 bases between. The CDR3 has 13 residues. The CDR3 sequence: CASSISGAYGYTF. In DNA, the CDR3 is TGTGCCAGTAGTATTTCAGGGGCCTATGGCTACACCTTC.

This sequence joins TRBV25-1 and TRBJ1-1; maybe TRBD1 (5 bases). The CDR3 consists of 13 residues. Trimming removed 2 bases at V and 5 bases at J, with 9 bases between. Looked up from germline, CDR1 is MGHDK and CDR2 is SYGVNS. CDR3 residues: CASSEPGYTEAFF. As DNA, the CDR3 is TGTGCCAGCAGTGAACCAGGGTATACTGAAGCTTTCTTT. Drawing the rest from reference TRBV25-1 and TRBJ1-1, the complete variable domain is EADIYQTPRYLVIGTGKKITLECSQTMGHDKMYWYQQDPGMELHLIHYSYGVNSTEKGDLSSESTVSRIRTEHFPLTLESARPSHTSQYLCASSEPGYTEAFFGQGTRLTVV.

This clone was seen a handful of times. J is TRBJ1-2 and V is TRBV28, with unresolved D. Germline V gene sequence: CDR1 MDHEN, CDR2 SYDVKM. V was pared by 1 base and J by 2 bases, with 8 bases between. The CDR3 is made up of 14 amino acids. The CDR3 DNA reads TGTGCCAGCAGTTTATCCCGAGTGAACTATGGCTACACCTTC. Translated: CASSLSRVNYGYTF.

In its sample, this clone was seen a few times. The chain links TRBV24-1 to TRBJ2-2, with D possibly being TRBD1 (5 bases). This CDR3 is 15 amino acids long. CDR1 KGHDR and CDR2 SFDVKD come from the germline V gene. The germline V and J ends were trimmed by 1 base and 6 bases, with 11 bases remaining between them. Here the CDR3 reads CATSDFPQGPGELFF. The CDR3 DNA sequence: TGTGCCACCAGTGATTTTCCGCAGGGTCCCGGGGAGCTGTTTTTT.

The chain joins TRBV29-1 to TRBJ1-1, with no clear D. Trimming cost V 5 bases and J 0 bases, with 4 bases left between them. CDR1 and CDR2 (germline): SQVTM, ANQGSEA. CDR3 length: 11 amino acids. CDR3 region: CSVQMNTEAFF. DNA of the CDR3: TGCAGCGTTCAAATGAACACTGAAGCTTTCTTT.